The 21 T cell receptor beta chains listed next were all sequenced from one sample in a study of T-cell memory formation after mild COVID-19. MiXCR was run by TCRdb on the 5' RACE reads, yielding one entry per CDR3 protein. The data show about 430,000 distinct CDR3 sequences, about 24% seen once. The specimen sequenced was PBMCs or a T cell subset sorted from them (not recorded which). Every receptor here comes from an adult woman who had mild COVID-19 (a few samples of this study predate the infection). Cell type and time point are not known.

The chain employs TRBV5-1 and TRBJ2-1; 9 bases agree with TRBD1. Germline V lookup: CDR1 SGHRS, CDR2 YFSETQ. The CDR3 has 15 residues. The J segment lost 3 bases and the V segment lost 2 bases, leaving 3 bases of the junction unmatched. CDR3 residues: CASSFGDRDYNEQFF. CDR3 DNA sequence: TGCGCCAGCAGCTTCGGGGACAGGGACTACAATGAGCAGTTCTTC.

The genes are TRBV4-3 and TRBJ1-2, with TRBD1 matching 9 bases. The CDR3 is made up of 16 amino acids. Trimming took 2 bases from V and 2 from J; bases not matched to a gene: 6. CDR1 and CDR2 (germline): LGHNA, YSLEER. CDR3 in DNA: TGCGCCAGCAGCCAACTATTGGGACAGGGAAACTATGGCTACACCTTC. This sequence encodes CASSQLLGQGNYGYTF.

This clonotype was seen a few times. The chain combines TRBV24-1 with TRBJ2-1; a weak D match, TRBD2 (5 bases). V shed 4 bases and J shed 7 bases, with 16 bases lying between them. This CDR3 has 15 residues. Germline V gene lookup returns CDR1 KGHDR and CDR2 SFDVKD. The CDR3 protein is CATSDPRSRVNEQFF. CDR3 nucleotide sequence: TGTGCCACCAGTGACCCCCGGTCGAGGGTGAATGAGCAGTTCTTC.

The chain couples TRBV7-6 to TRBJ2-7; D is possibly TRBD2 (6 bases). The CDR3 has 12 residues. Germline V gene lookup returns CDR1 SGHVS and CDR2 FNYEAQ. Deletions cut 0 bases from V and 6 bases from J, with 6 bases between. In DNA, the CDR3 is TGTGCCAGCAGCTTAGCAGCGGGCGAGCAGTACTTC. The encoded protein is CASSLAAGEQYF. The full variable domain, rest sourced from reference TRBV7-6 and TRBJ2-7, is GAGVSQSPRYKVTKRGQDVALRCDPISGHVSLYWYRQALGQGPEFLTYFNYEAQQDKSGLPNDRFSAERPEGSISTLTIQRTEQRDSAMYRCASSLAAGEQYFGPGTRLTVT.

A few counts support this clonotype. This rearrangement joins TRBV18 to TRBJ1-1; perhaps TRBD1 as D (6 bases). The CDR3 length is 14 residues. Germline lookup yields CDR1 KGHSH and CDR2 LQKENI. Trimming left V 5 bases short and J 0 bases short, with 10 bases between. CDR3 coding DNA: TGTGCCAGCTCATCGAGGGACATGAACACTGAAGCTTTCTTT. Translated: CASSSRDMNTEAFF.

There are a few counts of this clonotype. The V gene is TRBV20-1, the J gene TRBJ2-7, with 9 positions matching TRBD2. Germline CDR1 is DFQATT and CDR2 is SNEGSKA (reference sequence). The CDR3 is 15 residues long. V was pared by 1 base and J by 6 bases, with 10 bases of the junction left unmatched. For the CDR3, the DNA is TGCAGTGCTAGAGGGCAGCTAGCGGGATCGCTCGAGCAGTACTTC. Its translation is CSARGQLAGSLEQYF.

This clonotype appeared a few times. The CDR3 DNA sequence: TGCGCCAGCAGCCAAGAGACAGGGTTCGGCAATGAGCAGTTCTTC. It is translated as CASSQETGFGNEQFF. This chain links TRBV4-1 with TRBJ2-1, with TRBD1 matching 7 bases. The CDR3 is 15 residues long. The germline CDR1 and CDR2 sequences are MGHRA and YSYEKL. V lost 0 bases to trimming and J lost 6 bases; unmatched junction nucleotides: 5.

The table lists this clonotype with a few counts. The V gene is TRBV9, the J gene TRBJ2-2; 10 bases are a match to TRBD2. This CDR3 spans 19 amino acids. Looked up from germline, CDR1 is SGDLS and CDR2 is YYNGEE. V lost 4 bases and J lost 6; bases outside the gene matches: 18. The CDR3 is CASSHLSSLAGVTSGELFF. The CDR3 coding sequence is TGTGCCAGCAGCCACCTGTCAAGTCTAGCGGGGGTAACGTCCGGGGAGCTGTTTTTT.

The table lists this clonotype with a few counts. This chain connects TRBV25-1 to TRBJ1-1; 9 bases fit TRBD1. Germline assignment: CDR1 MGHDK and CDR2 SYGVNS. This CDR3 has 15 amino acids. With V trimmed by 4 bases and J by 10 bases, 13 bases remained unmatched. The CDR3 reads CASSVPGQGPPGAFF. CDR3 in DNA: TGTGCCAGCAGTGTCCCGGGACAGGGACCTCCTGGAGCTTTCTTT.

This sequence joins TRBV2 and TRBJ2-1, with 13 bases aligning to TRBD2. Germline V gene data show CDR1 as SNHLY and CDR2 as FYNNEI. V dropped 9 bases and J dropped 9; count of bases not matched to a gene: 5. This CDR3 spans 13 amino acids. The CDR3 sequence: CARSGLAGSEQFF. As DNA, the CDR3 is TGTGCCAGATCGGGACTAGCGGGGTCTGAGCAGTTCTTC.

The table lists this clonotype with a few counts. This sequence joins TRBV7-2 and TRBJ2-3, with TRBD1 as a possible D gene (6 bases). In germline, CDR1 is SGHTA, CDR2 FQGNSA. Trimming pared 5 bases from V and 0 bases from J, leaving 15 bases between. The CDR3 is 16 residues long. CDR3 loop: CASSPRGGRSTDTQYF. The CDR3 DNA reads TGTGCCAGCAGCCCTCGAGGGGGTAGAAGCACAGATACGCAGTATTTT. Combining the CDR3 with reference TRBV7-2 and TRBJ2-3 gives the whole variable domain GAGVSQSPSNKVTEKGKDVELRCDPISGHTALYWYRQSLGQGLEFLIYFQGNSAPDKSGLPSDRFSAERTGGSVSTLTIQRTQQEDSAVYLCASSPRGGRSTDTQYFGPGTRLTVL.

The chain has TRBV3-1 and TRBJ2-5, with 10 positions matching TRBD2. CDR1 is LGHDT, CDR2 YNNKEL, per germline (reference sequence). This CDR3 region has 16 residues. J was trimmed by 4 bases and V by 4 bases; bases with no gene match: 9. The CDR3 spells CASSPRTSGLGETQYF. The CDR3 DNA reads as TGTGCCAGCAGCCCTAGGACTAGCGGTCTCGGAGAGACCCAGTACTTC.

The gene calls are TRBV11-3 and TRBJ2-2; TRBD2 matches 7 bases. Germline V gives CDR1 SGHNT, CDR2 YENEEA. The CDR3 has 17 amino acids. The V segment lost 2 bases and the J segment 4 bases; nucleotides outside the gene matches: 10. The CDR3 nucleotides read TGTGCCAGCAGCTTAAGGCTAGGGGCTAGCGGCACCGGGGAGCTGTTTTTT. Its translation is CASSLRLGASGTGELFF.

This clonotype has only a few counts. The genes are TRBV5-6 and TRBJ2-3; 11 nucleotides match TRBD2. The V and J ends lost 3 bases and 3 bases, in that order; junction bases with no gene match: 9. This CDR3 region has 17 residues. Per germline, CDR1 SGHDT and CDR2 YYEEEE. The CDR3 DNA reads TGTGCCAGCAGCTGGGAACCGGGACTAGCGGAAACAGATACGCAGTATTTT. Residues: CASSWEPGLAETDTQYF.

There are a few counts of this clonotype. Compared with germline, one end of the junction differs, possibly owing to a read error. The CDR3, as DNA: TGTGCTAGCAGCCCCGCGAGGGGCAACACCGGGGAGCTGTTTTTT. It specifies CASSPARGNTGELFF. The chain couples TRBV7-7 to TRBJ2-2; the D gene could be TRBD1 or TRBD2 (5 bases each). This CDR3 comprises 15 residues. Per germline, CDR1 SSHAT and CDR2 FNYEAQ (reference sequence).

This clonotype was observed a handful of times. The chain uses TRBV6-1 and TRBJ1-1; no clear D gene. The CDR3 is 14 residues long. The V gene's germline CDR1 is MNHNS and CDR2 SASEGT. Trimming stripped 6 bases from V and 4 bases from J, with 15 bases between. The CDR3 DNA reads as TGTGCCAGCAGGGGCGGGGTAGGGAGCACTGAAGCTTTCTTT. Protein sequence: CASRGGVGSTEAFF.

This rearrangement joins TRBV5-1 to TRBJ1-2; possibly TRBD1 for D (5 bases). The CDR3 contains 16 residues. The V gene lost 3 bases and the J gene lost 7 bases, with 22 bases spanning the gap. CDR1 SGHRS and CDR2 YFSETQ come from the germline V gene. In nucleotides, the CDR3 is TGCGCCAGCAGCTCGCCAGGGTCTCGGGGAGGTCGTGGCTACACCTTC. Translating gives CASSSPGSRGGRGYTF. Using reference TRBV5-1 and TRBJ1-2 for the parts outside the CDR3, the full variable domain is KAGVTQTPRYLIKTRGQQVTLSCSPISGHRSVSWYQQTPGQGLQFLFEYFSETQRNKGNFPGRFSGRQFSNSRSEMNVSTLELGDSALYLCASSSPGSRGGRGYTFGSGTRLTVV.

The chain is built from TRBV19 and TRBJ2-1; TRBD2 agrees at 13 bases. Losses at the gene ends were 4 bases for V and 9 bases for J; bases not matched to a gene: 6. Germline CDR1 is LNHDA and CDR2 is SQIVND (reference sequence). CDR3 length: 15 amino acids. CDR3 DNA: TGTGCCAGTAGTACAACCGGGACTAGCGGGACTGAGCAGTTCTTC. Its translation: CASSTTGTSGTEQFF.

This sequence joins TRBV24-1 and TRBJ2-6, with TRBD2 as a possible D gene (6 bases). Germline V gene sequence: CDR1 KGHDR, CDR2 SFDVKD. The CDR3 is 15 residues long. The V gene lost 2 bases and the J gene lost 3 bases, with 7 bases spanning the gap. CDR3 residues: CATSDSAGGANVLTF. CDR3 nucleotide sequence: TGTGCCACCAGTGATTCAGCGGGTGGGGCCAACGTCCTGACTTTC.

The chain couples TRBV5-1 to TRBJ1-5; no definite D call. CDR1 is SGHRS, CDR2 YFSETQ, per germline. This CDR3 region has 13 residues. Deletions cut 4 bases from V and 5 bases from J, with 10 bases between. CDR3 amino acids: CASSIRPDQPQHF. DNA of the CDR3: TGCGCCAGCAGCATACGTCCAGATCAGCCCCAGCATTTT.

About this clonotype: Just one base apart from a much larger clone, this may be a read error. The CDR3 end shows no conserved phenylalanine or tryptophan, and so a read error is likely. CDR3 residues: CASSSTSSGTGELFS. CDR3 nucleotides: TGTGCCAGCAGTTCGACTAGCTCGGGCACCGGGGAGCTGTTTTCT. The V gene is TRBV27, the J gene TRBJ2-2, with TRBD2 matching 7 bases. With V trimmed by 4 bases and J by 4 bases, 6 bases remained unmatched. This CDR3 region has 15 residues. The germline V gene has CDR1 MNHEY and CDR2 SMNVEV (reference sequence).